The 27 T cell receptor beta chains presented below share a single source sample, sequenced in a study of blood T cell repertoires in COVID-19 (dated by TCRdb to between 2020 and 2021). Library creation used the immunoSEQ multiplex PCR assay. TCRdb holds this immuneACCESS table with in-frame rearrangements only. Some clones are missing; in checked studies, unresolved V genes explain under half, and the rest has no known cause. Counted in this sample were hundreds of thousands of clones; more than 75% of them appeared once. The ten largest clonotypes hold about 7.8% of the sample. Sequenced input: peripheral blood. The receptors stem from a woman in her forties or fifties who had recovered from COVID-19.

The chain recombines TRBV3-1 (or the pseudogene TRBV3-2) with TRBJ2-4, with 7 bases identical to TRBD1. The ends lost 1 base at V and 4 bases at J; junction bases unmatched: 7. CDR1 is LGHDT and CDR2 is YNNKEL in the germline V gene (reference sequence). The CDR3 runs to 16 residues. CDR3 in DNA: TGTGCCAGCAGCCAAGTGACAGGGATAAATAAAAACATTCAGTACTTC. Its protein is CASSQVTGINKNIQYF.

The V call is TRBV6-2 or TRBV6-3, the J call TRBJ2-7; TRBD2 matches at 9 bases. CDR3 length equals 17 residues. Germline trimming cut 0 bases from V and 3 bases from J; bases unmatched to any gene: 9. Per germline, CDR1 MNHEY and CDR2 SVGEGT. The CDR3 sequence: CASSYSQSVAGVYEQYF. The CDR3 coding sequence is TGTGCCAGCAGTTACTCCCAGTCGGTAGCGGGGGTCTACGAGCAGTACTTC.

This clone was seen a few times. The chain employs TRBV6-2 or TRBV6-3 and TRBJ2-7; D gene ambiguous. V lost 6 bases and J lost 2, with 8 bases in between. Germline V lookup: CDR1 MNHEY, CDR2 SVGEGT. The CDR3 runs to 12 residues. CDR3 sequence reads: CASSPRAYEQYF. CDR3 DNA sequence: TGTGCCAGCAGCCCCCGGGCCTACGAGCAGTACTTC.

The rearrangement uses TRBV6-5 and TRBJ1-2; perhaps TRBD1 as D (6 bases). The germline V and J ends were trimmed by 5 bases and 6 bases, with 10 bases remaining between them. The CDR3 covers 12 residues. Germline V gene lookup returns CDR1 MNHEY and CDR2 SVGAGI. DNA of the CDR3: TGTGCCAGCAGTCGGGGGGGCCATGGCTACACCTTC. Residues: CASSRGGHGYTF.

The V call is TRBV9, the J call TRBJ2-2; 13 bases match TRBD2. This CDR3 is 16 amino acids long. Germline V gene sequence: CDR1 SGDLS, CDR2 YYNGEE. With 3 bases clipped from V and 7 bases from J, the junction kept 6 bases outside the gene matches. CDR3 DNA sequence: TGTGCCAGCAGCGGCCGACTAGCGGGAGGCGACGGGGAGCTGTTTTTT. Translation gives CASSGRLAGGDGELFF.

The rearrangement links TRBV5-1 to TRBJ2-2; D is perhaps TRBD2 (5 bases). This CDR3 spans 16 amino acids. Germline values: CDR1 SGHRS, CDR2 YFSETQ. V was shortened by 4 bases and J by 0 bases, with 13 bases between the two germline ends. The CDR3 nucleotides are TGCGCCAGCAGCCGGGTTCTAGCCGCGAACACCGGGGAGCTGTTTTTT. It yields the protein CASSRVLAANTGELFF. The whole variable domain, remainder taken from reference TRBV5-1 and TRBJ2-2, is KAGVTQTPRYLIKTRGQQVTLSCSPISGHRSVSWYQQTPGQGLQFLFEYFSETQRNKGNFPGRFSGRQFSNSRSEMNVSTLELGDSALYLCASSRVLAANTGELFFGEGSRLTVL.

This clone was seen only once. The chain carries TRBV2 and TRBJ1-2, with 8 bases that match TRBD1. The germline gives CDR1 SNHLY, CDR2 FYNNEI. There are 19 residues in the CDR3. Losses at the gene ends were 4 bases for V and 0 bases for J; bases not matched to a gene: 16. The CDR3 here is CASSADREPLKLTNYGYTF. The CDR3 DNA reads TGTGCCAGCAGTGCGGACAGGGAACCGCTTAAACTCACTAACTATGGCTACACCTTC.

This chain uses TRBV6-6 with TRBJ1-5; weak D call: TRBD1 (6 bases). The germline V gene encodes CDR1 MNHNY and CDR2 SVGAGI (reference sequence). V was shortened by 6 bases and J by 2 bases, with 11 bases between the two germline ends. The CDR3 covers 14 residues. The chain's CDR3 is CASSNRVGNQPQHF. The CDR3 DNA follows: TGTGCCAGCAGCAACAGGGTTGGCAATCAGCCCCAGCATTTT.

The chain employs TRBV20-1 and TRBJ1-1, with D uncertain. The CDR3 is 12 residues long. Trimming removed 3 bases at V and 8 bases at J, with 13 bases between. Germline assignment: CDR1 DFQATT and CDR2 SNEGSKA (reference sequence). The CDR3 nucleotides read TGCAGTGCTAGTTTTTTGTCGGTGGAAGCTTTCTTT. This gives the protein CSASFLSVEAFF.

A few counts support this clone. This rearrangement joins TRBV9 to TRBJ1-1, with 9 bases lining up with TRBD1. Germline CDR1 SGDLS, CDR2 YYNGEE. Losses at the gene ends were 3 bases for V and 5 bases for J; bases not matched to a gene: 14. CDR3 length: 17 amino acids. CDR3 DNA sequence: TGTGCCAGCAGCGCCCCTACAGGGGGCAGTACGATAACTGAAGCTTTCTTT. Residues: CASSAPTGGSTITEAFF.

CDR3 sequence: CASSLVRDSGYTF. DNA of the CDR3: TGTGCCAGCAGTTTAGTCCGGGACAGCGGCTACACCTTC. The J gene is TRBJ1-2, the V gene TRBV28, with 7 bases fitting TRBD1. CDR3 length: 13 amino acids. The V gene's germline CDR1 is MDHEN and CDR2 SYDVKM. The junction had 5 bases not matched to a gene; V was cut back by 2 bases and J by 8 bases.

This rearrangement joins TRBV30 to TRBJ1-6; no clear D gene. Germline loops: CDR1 GTSNPN, CDR2 SVGIG (reference sequence). The CDR3 consists of 17 residues. V was shortened by 0 bases and J by 5 bases, with 17 bases between the two germline ends. Here the CDR3 reads CAWSVRGSSIDNSPLHF. The CDR3 DNA sequence: TGTGCCTGGAGTGTACGAGGAAGTTCCATCGATAATTCACCCCTCCACTTT.

This clone appeared a few times. The gene calls are TRBV6-6 and TRBJ2-7; 7 bases agree with TRBD1. V was pared by 6 bases and J by 1 base, with 15 bases of the junction left unmatched. Looked up from germline, CDR1 is MNHNY and CDR2 is SVGAGI (reference sequence). This CDR3 region has 17 residues. This CDR3 is CASSRTLSGTESYEQYF. The CDR3, as DNA: TGTGCCAGCAGCCGAACTCTTTCCGGGACAGAGTCCTACGAGCAGTACTTC.

The J gene is TRBJ1-1, the V gene TRBV30; tentatively, D is TRBD1 (5 bases). CDR3 length equals 12 residues. Germline V gives CDR1 GTSNPN, CDR2 SVGIG (reference sequence). V shed 4 bases and J shed 11 bases, with 17 bases lying between them. The CDR3: CAWNADPGGAFF. Written as DNA, the CDR3 is TGTGCCTGGAATGCGGACCCTGGGGGGGCTTTCTTT.

As DNA, the CDR3 is TGTGCCAGCTCACCCCGCCGGGACAGGGGTTGGGAGACCCAGTACTTC. Protein sequence: CASSPRRDRGWETQYF. The chain combines TRBV18 with TRBJ2-5; 10 bases match TRBD1. V shed 3 bases and J 5 bases; nucleotides not matched to a gene: 9. The CDR3 is 16 amino acids. Germline CDR1 reads KGHSH; CDR2 reads LQKENI.

This rearrangement joins TRBV9 to TRBJ1-1, with a possible D match to TRBD1 (5 bases). The CDR3 has 15 residues. From germline, CDR1 is SGDLS and CDR2 YYNGEE. V lost 0 bases, J lost 11 bases, and 20 bases lay in between. CDR3 amino acids: CASSVEPRGVRDAFF. In nucleotides, the CDR3 is TGTGCCAGCAGCGTAGAGCCCCGGGGGGTCCGGGACGCTTTCTTT.

This chain uses TRBV6-1 with TRBJ1-5; TRBD1 aligns across 9 bases. Trimming cost V 1 base and J 5 bases; bases outside gene matches: 9. From germline, CDR1 is MNHNS and CDR2 SASEGT. There are 17 residues in the CDR3. As DNA, the CDR3 is TGTGCCAGCAGTGAAGGGCGATACAGGGGGCTCGATCAGCCCCAGCATTTT. Translated, it gives CASSEGRYRGLDQPQHF.

The chain has TRBV30 and TRBJ1-2; possibly TRBD1 for D (5 bases). CDR1 and CDR2 (germline): GTSNPN, SVGIG (reference sequence). V gave up 1 base and J gave up 8 bases, with 11 bases separating them. The CDR3 is 12 residues long. The CDR3 reads CAWSAGMRGYTF. The CDR3 nucleotides are TGTGCCTGGAGTGCAGGGATGCGGGGCTACACCTTC.

The chain recombines TRBV19 with TRBJ1-1, with D tentatively TRBD1 (5 bases). This CDR3 has 14 residues. Germline CDR1 and CDR2: LNHDA and SQIVND (reference sequence). V lost 4 bases to trimming and J lost 6 bases, with 15 bases between them. The CDR3 DNA follows: TGTGCCAGTAGTAGAGCACCCAGGGTTGCTGAAGCTTTCTTT. It is translated as CASSRAPRVAEAFF.

The chain has TRBV5-1 and TRBJ2-1; TRBD2 aligns across 10 bases. The V gene's germline CDR1 is SGHRS and CDR2 YFSETQ. Trimming cost V 3 bases and J 6 bases; bases outside gene matches: 9. This CDR3 is 16 amino acids long. In DNA form, the CDR3 reads TGCGCCAGCAGCTCCTCGGGACTAGCGAGGCGCAATGAGCAGTTCTTC. This gives the protein CASSSSGLARRNEQFF.

As for this clone: A much larger clone lies one base from this, so it may be a read error. CDR3 region: CASSYSGGGQPQHF. CDR3 nucleotide sequence: TGTGCCAGCAGTTACTCAGGGGGCGGTCAGCCCCAGCATTTT. The V and J genes are TRBV6-2 or TRBV6-3 and TRBJ1-5; 7 bases match TRBD1. Germline loops: CDR1 MNHEY, CDR2 SVGEGT. J lost 6 bases, V lost 0 bases, and 2 bases had no gene match. This CDR3 is 14 amino acids long.

The chain has TRBV19 and TRBJ1-6; tentatively, D is TRBD1 (6 bases). From germline, CDR1 is LNHDA and CDR2 SQIVND (reference sequence). This CDR3 is built from 15 residues. Trimming removed 3 bases at V and 6 bases at J, with 12 bases between. The CDR3 protein is CASSMDWTANSPLHF. As DNA, the CDR3 is TGTGCCAGTAGTATGGATTGGACAGCTAATTCACCCCTCCACTTT.

The rearrangement uses TRBV7-2 and TRBJ2-5; possible D gene TRBD1, 6 bases. The CDR3 sequence is 12 residues long. The germline CDR1 and CDR2 sequences are SGHTA and FQGNSA. Trimming cost V 5 bases and J 5 bases, with 9 bases left between them. The CDR3 coding sequence is TGTGCCAGCAGCCCTCAGGGGGAGACCCAGTACTTC. This gives the protein CASSPQGETQYF.

The CDR3 loop reads CASSYSLGGGAYEQFF. DNA of the CDR3: TGTGCCAGCAGTTACTCGTTGGGCGGGGGGGCATATGAGCAGTTCTTC. V is TRBV6-2 or TRBV6-3 and J is TRBJ2-1, with TRBD2 matching over 9 bases. CDR3 length equals 16 residues. Germline V lookup: CDR1 MNHEY, CDR2 SVGEGT. Germline trimming cut 0 bases from V and 8 bases from J; bases unmatched to any gene: 8.

V is TRBV5-1 and J is TRBJ1-1, with 9 bases identical to TRBD1. The CDR3 totals 16 residues. J was trimmed by 5 bases and V by 4 bases; bases with no gene match: 12. Germline V gene sequence: CDR1 SGHRS, CDR2 YFSETQ. The CDR3 DNA reads TGCGCCAGCAGCGGAGGGACAGGGAGAGGAGGAACTGAAGCTTTCTTT. Translation: CASSGGTGRGGTEAFF.

The J gene is TRBJ2-1, the V gene TRBV28, with 8 bases fitting TRBD2. Germline V CDR1 and CDR2: MDHEN, SYDVKM. V was pared by 2 bases and J by 13 bases, with 13 bases of the junction left unmatched. This CDR3 region has 15 residues. The CDR3 DNA reads as TGTGCCAGCAGTTTAGCGGGCAGAAACGGGGGGGCCCAGTTCTTC. Translated, it gives CASSLAGRNGGAQFF.

The rearrangement joins TRBV6-1 to TRBJ2-7; 9 positions match TRBD2. In germline, CDR1 is MNHNS, CDR2 SASEGT. The CDR3 extends over 15 amino acids. V shed 2 bases and J 7 bases; nucleotides not matched to a gene: 9. The CDR3 bases are TGTGCCAGCAGTGAATGGCGGGAGGGCCCTCGAGAGCAGTACTTC. As protein: CASSEWREGPREQYF.